These 22 T cell receptor beta chains were sequenced from one sample in a study of Ad26.COV2.S vaccination and SARS-CoV-2 variants. The treatment was: 15 to 20 received Ad26.COV2.S at low or high dose, single or two shots; roughly five received placebo; per-sample allocation not given. Each sample was drawn 63 days after the first injection (of vaccine or placebo). Assay used: immunoSEQ multiplex PCR; TCRdb lists only in-frame clones, some missing. The sample has approximately 480,000 clones; around 85% are singletons. Material: peripheral blood, obtained in a trial of Ad26.COV2.S vaccine versus placebo. The source of these receptors is a person between 18 and 65 years old who received the Ad26.COV2.S COVID-19 vaccine or a placebo.

The CDR3 region is CASSANPASAEQYF. The CDR3 region has the DNA TGTGCCAGCAGTGCCAACCCCGCCTCCGCCGAGCAGTACTTC. The rearrangement joins TRBV2 to TRBJ2-7, with D uncertain. V was shortened by 4 bases and J by 6 bases, with 16 bases between the two germline ends. This CDR3 is 14 amino acids long. Germline loops: CDR1 SNHLY, CDR2 FYNNEI.

The V gene is TRBV30, the J gene TRBJ1-1, with unresolved D. This CDR3 comprises 14 residues. V gave up 2 bases and J gave up 6 bases, with 16 bases separating them. Germline V gene sequence: CDR1 GTSNPN, CDR2 SVGIG (reference sequence). CDR3 sequence: CAWSLGISRAEAFF. DNA of the CDR3: TGTGCCTGGAGTCTGGGGATTTCTCGGGCTGAAGCTTTCTTT.

Comments on this clone: Other DNA sequences of this sample code for an identical CDR3. V usage is TRBV3-1 (or the pseudogene TRBV3-2) and J usage is TRBJ1-2, with 8 bases that match TRBD1. Germline values: CDR1 LGHDT, CDR2 YNNKEL (reference sequence). This CDR3 is 13 amino acids long. J lost 4 bases, V lost 4 bases, and 2 bases had no gene match. Written as DNA, the CDR3 is TGTGCCAGCAGCCTCGGGACAGGCTATGGCTACACCTTC. It specifies CASSLGTGYGYTF.

The V call is TRBV28, the J call TRBJ1-1; 9 bases line up with TRBD1. V shed 3 bases and J 0 bases; nucleotides not matched to a gene: 2. This CDR3 comprises 15 residues. Germline lookup yields CDR1 MDHEN and CDR2 SYDVKM. DNA for the CDR3: TGTGCCAGCAGTTTGGGGGACAGGGTGAACACTGAAGCTTTCTTT. Translated, it gives CASSLGDRVNTEAFF.

The J gene is TRBJ1-4, the V gene TRBV28; D call uncertain. Germline V lookup: CDR1 MDHEN, CDR2 SYDVKM. The CDR3 loop spans 15 amino acids. V was clipped by 5 bases and J by 4 bases, with 14 bases between them. The CDR3 coding sequence is TGTGCCAGCAGTCCCCCGGGCAGCCTTAATGAAAAACTGTTTTTT. Protein: CASSPPGSLNEKLFF.

The chain recombines TRBV30 with TRBJ1-1; 7 nucleotides line up with TRBD1. In germline, CDR1 is GTSNPN, CDR2 SVGIG (reference sequence). With V trimmed by 3 bases and J by 9 bases, 10 bases remained unmatched. This CDR3 region has 13 residues. CDR3 amino acids: CAWSYAGGSKAFF. Written as DNA, the CDR3 is TGTGCCTGGAGCTACGCAGGGGGTTCTAAAGCTTTCTTT.

The chain is built from TRBV2 and TRBJ2-1; the D is unclear. This CDR3 is built from 14 residues. Between the trimmed V and J ends, which lost 3 bases and 7 bases, there was a span of 13 bases. CDR1 is SNHLY, CDR2 FYNNEI, per germline. Here the CDR3 reads CASSDWTGRNEQFF. DNA of the CDR3: TGTGCCAGCAGTGATTGGACCGGCCGAAATGAGCAGTTCTTC.

The V call is TRBV7-2, the J call TRBJ2-1; D is possibly TRBD1 or TRBD2 (5 bases each). V was clipped by 3 bases and J by 7 bases, with 13 bases between them. Germline-derived CDR1 and CDR2 are SGHTA and FQGNSA. CDR3 length: 14 residues. The CDR3: CASSFSSWGNEQFF. The CDR3 coding sequence is TGTGCCAGCAGCTTCTCATCCTGGGGGAATGAGCAGTTCTTC.

With regard to this clone: This specimen includes other DNA sequences encoding the same CDR3. The chain employs TRBV9 and TRBJ2-6, with a possible D match to TRBD2 (5 bases). The V gene lost 0 bases and the J gene lost 4 bases, with 5 bases spanning the gap. CDR1 is SGDLS, CDR2 YYNGEE, per germline. The CDR3 is 14 amino acids. CDR3 loop: CASSVGGGANVLTF. Written as DNA, the CDR3 is TGTGCCAGCAGCGTAGGAGGGGGGGCCAACGTCCTGACTTTC.

The rearrangement uses TRBV30 and TRBJ1-1; D gene uncertain. The CDR3 contains 13 residues. Germline assignment: CDR1 GTSNPN and CDR2 SVGIG (reference sequence). DNA of the CDR3: TGTACCAGCACCCTCCGGCGGAACACTGAAGCTTTCTTT. It encodes CTSTLRRNTEAFF.

This chain links TRBV3-1 (or the pseudogene TRBV3-2) with TRBJ2-1; 8 nucleotides match TRBD2. The CDR3 totals 16 residues. Per germline, CDR1 LGHDT and CDR2 YNNKEL (reference sequence). V shed 1 base and J 1 base; nucleotides not matched to a gene: 3. The CDR3 is CASSQGSGSSYNEQFF. The CDR3 nucleotides read TGTGCCAGCAGCCAAGGGAGCGGGAGTTCCTACAATGAGCAGTTCTTC.

The gene calls are TRBV5-4 and TRBJ1-2; the D gene is possibly TRBD1 (6 bases). The CDR3 sequence is 13 residues long. Germline assignment: CDR1 SGHNT and CDR2 YYREEE (reference sequence). Trimming pared 4 bases from V and 4 bases from J, leaving 11 bases between. Written as DNA, the CDR3 is TGTGCCAGCAGCCCACAGGGCCTCTATGGCTACACCTTC. Protein: CASSPQGLYGYTF.

The V call is TRBV19, the J call TRBJ1-5; no firm D call. The CDR3 has 14 residues. The germline CDR1 and CDR2 sequences are LNHDA and SQIVND (reference sequence). Trimming stripped 7 bases from V and 2 bases from J, with 12 bases between. CDR3 nucleotides: TGTGCCAGTAACCGGGCCAATCGCAATCAGCCCCAGCATTTT. This sequence encodes CASNRANRNQPQHF.

For this clone: Other DNA sequences in the sample encode the same CDR3. V and J are TRBV12-3 or TRBV12-4 and TRBJ1-6; D is possibly TRBD1 (5 bases). The CDR3 is 13 residues long. V dropped 1 base and J dropped 9 bases, with 7 bases sitting between them. The CDR3 DNA is TGTGCCAGCAGTTTAGGGGGGGGTTCACCCCTCCACTTT. Amino acids: CASSLGGGSPLHF.

The chain combines TRBV6-6 with TRBJ2-7, with D unresolved. This CDR3 has 13 residues. The germline V gene has CDR1 MNHNY and CDR2 SVGAGI (reference sequence). The V gene lost 11 bases and the J gene lost 0 bases, with 14 bases spanning the gap. DNA for the CDR3: TGTGCCGCCGGCCAGCGAAGCTCCTACGAGCAGTACTTC. Protein sequence: CAAGQRSSYEQYF.

This chain links TRBV4-1 with TRBJ1-5; maybe TRBD1 (6 bases). The CDR3 loop spans 15 amino acids. Germline-derived CDR1 and CDR2 are MGHRA and YSYEKL. V was shortened by 5 bases and J by 2 bases, with 13 bases between the two germline ends. The CDR3 coding sequence is TGCGCCAGCAGCTCCCGGACAGCTGGCAATCAGCCCCAGCATTTT. Amino acid sequence: CASSSRTAGNQPQHF.

This clone was counted at least ten times. The chain links TRBV5-4 to TRBJ2-7, with 11 bases identical to TRBD2. The CDR3 runs to 14 residues. The V gene end was trimmed by 1 base and the J gene end by 3 bases; junction bases not matched to a gene: 0. Germline-derived CDR1 and CDR2 are SGHNT and YYREEE (reference sequence). This chain's CDR3 is CASSLTSGSYEQYF. As DNA, the CDR3 is TGTGCCAGCAGCTTGACTAGCGGGAGCTACGAGCAGTACTTC.

Points on this clone: Additional DNA sequences in this sample encode the identical CDR3. The chain uses TRBV11-2 and TRBJ2-5; 10 nucleotides agree with TRBD2. The CDR3 is made up of 14 amino acids. Germline CDR1 SGHAT, CDR2 FQNNGV. After removal of 5 bases from V and 2 bases from J, the junction contained 2 bases not matched to a gene. CDR3 sequence reads: CASSPSGGQETQYF. The DNA of the CDR3 is TGTGCCAGCAGCCCTAGCGGGGGTCAAGAGACCCAGTACTTC.

The J gene is TRBJ2-1, the V gene TRBV7-8; D gene ambiguous. The germline V gene encodes CDR1 SGHVS and CDR2 FQNEAQ. The CDR3 totals 13 residues. V lost 5 bases and J 8 bases, leaving 13 bases between the germline ends. CDR3 nucleotides: TGTGCCAGCAGCCCGGTGGGAAGGCATGAGCAGTTCTTC. This translates into CASSPVGRHEQFF.

This rearrangement joins TRBV1 to TRBJ2-7; the table assigns TRBD2, which was not confirmed against the DNA. TRBV1 represents a pseudogene. The CDR3 loop spans 13 amino acids. In nucleotides, the CDR3 is TGCACCAGCAGCCAGAGCGGGTGGTACGAGCAGTACTTC. Translation: CTSSQSGWYEQYF.

The chain carries TRBV9 and TRBJ1-4; maybe TRBD1 (6 bases). CDR3 size: 16 residues. Trimming removed 4 bases at V and 2 bases at J, with 15 bases between. From germline, CDR1 is SGDLS and CDR2 YYNGEE. CDR3 residues: CASSTRGGFTNEKLFF. CDR3 sequence (DNA): TGTGCCAGCAGCACCAGGGGAGGGTTTACTAATGAAAAACTGTTTTTT.

Here the CDR3 reads CAWSNRQANGYTF. CDR3 DNA sequence: TGTGCCTGGAGTAATAGGCAGGCGAATGGCTACACCTTC. This chain joins TRBV30 and TRBJ1-2, with D uncertain. This CDR3 is 13 amino acids long. V dropped 2 bases and J dropped 6 bases, with 13 bases sitting between them. Germline V gene data show CDR1 as GTSNPN and CDR2 as SVGIG (reference sequence).